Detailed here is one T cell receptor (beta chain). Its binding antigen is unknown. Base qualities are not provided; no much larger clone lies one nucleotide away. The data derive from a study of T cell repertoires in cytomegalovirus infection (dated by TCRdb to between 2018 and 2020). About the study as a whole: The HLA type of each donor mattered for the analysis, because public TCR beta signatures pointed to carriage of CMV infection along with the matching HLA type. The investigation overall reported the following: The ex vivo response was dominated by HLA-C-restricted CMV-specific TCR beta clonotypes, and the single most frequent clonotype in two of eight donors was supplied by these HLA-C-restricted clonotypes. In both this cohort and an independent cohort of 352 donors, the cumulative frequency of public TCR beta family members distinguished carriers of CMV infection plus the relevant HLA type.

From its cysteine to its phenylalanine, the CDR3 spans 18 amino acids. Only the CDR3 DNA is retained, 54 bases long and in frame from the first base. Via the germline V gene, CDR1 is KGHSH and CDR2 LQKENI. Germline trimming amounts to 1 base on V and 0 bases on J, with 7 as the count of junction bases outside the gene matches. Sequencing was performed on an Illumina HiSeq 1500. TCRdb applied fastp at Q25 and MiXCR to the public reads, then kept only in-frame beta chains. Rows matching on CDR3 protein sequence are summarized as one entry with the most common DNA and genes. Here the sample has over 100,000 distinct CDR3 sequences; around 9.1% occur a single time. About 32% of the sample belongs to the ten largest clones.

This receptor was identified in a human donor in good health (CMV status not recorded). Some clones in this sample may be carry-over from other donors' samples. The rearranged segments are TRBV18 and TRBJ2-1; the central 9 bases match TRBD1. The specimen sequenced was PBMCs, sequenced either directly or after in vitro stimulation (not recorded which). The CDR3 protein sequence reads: CASSPLQGALASYNEQFF. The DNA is TGTGCCAGCTCACCACTACAGGGGGCTCTTGCCTCCTACAATGAGCAGTTCTTC.